The 25 T cell receptor beta chains in this list originate from one sample, sequenced in a study of shared clonotypes between healthy human individuals. The data were produced by immunoSEQ multiplex PCR, yet TCRdb's version contains in-frame clones alone and is incomplete. The data hold about 2,500,000 clones, with around 94% observed a single time. Sequencing was performed on naive CD4+ T cells sorted from blood. Noted subset: CD45RA+ positively selected. Receptors were obtained from a man aged 18 to 29 in good health.

V usage is TRBV27 and J usage is TRBJ1-6; TRBD1 aligns across 8 bases. This CDR3 is 15 amino acids long. V lost 5 bases and J lost 7; bases outside the gene matches: 7. Per the germline V gene, CDR1 is MNHEY and CDR2 is SMNVEV (reference sequence). The CDR3 sequence is CASSHDRGGNSPLHF. The CDR3 DNA reads TGTGCCAGCAGTCACGACAGGGGAGGGAATTCACCCCTCCACTTT.

Note on this clone: The identical CDR3 is also encoded by other nucleotide sequences in the sample. The rearrangement links TRBV6-1 to TRBJ1-5; no definite D call. V was shortened by 0 bases and J by 2 bases, with 5 bases between the two germline ends. The CDR3 has 14 amino acids. Looked up from germline, CDR1 is MNHNS and CDR2 is SASEGT. DNA of the CDR3: TGTGCCAGCAGTGAAGCAGGGCGCAATCAGCCCCAGCATTTT. This sequence encodes CASSEAGRNQPQHF.

The CDR3 region has the DNA TGTGCCAGCAGCCCGGAGGCCCGCGGCACTGAAGCTTTCTTT. It is translated as CASSPEARGTEAFF. This chain connects TRBV4-2 to TRBJ1-1; D is unclear. Per the germline V gene, CDR1 is LGHNA and CDR2 is YNFKEQ. V shed 4 bases and J shed 4 bases, with 13 bases lying between them. The CDR3 runs to 14 residues.

The gene calls are TRBV21-1 and TRBJ1-4. TRBV21-1 is a pseudogene locus. The CDR3 loop spans 16 amino acids. CDR3 DNA sequence: TGTGCCAGCAGCCAGTGGGTAGGGGGGATTTTGGAAAAACTGTTTTTT. Amino acids: CASSQWVGGILEKLFF.

The genes are TRBV12-5 and TRBJ2-5; D gene ambiguous. This CDR3 comprises 14 residues. V was trimmed by 2 bases and J by 0 bases, leaving 7 bases between them. Germline CDR1 and CDR2: LGHNT and FRNRAP. The CDR3 region is CASGLFPNQETQYF. CDR3 coding DNA: TGTGCTAGTGGTTTGTTCCCCAACCAAGAGACCCAGTACTTC.

The count of this clone is one. V is TRBV6-1 and J is TRBJ2-5; tentatively, D is TRBD1 or TRBD2 (5 bases each). Germline CDR1 MNHNS, CDR2 SASEGT. The ends were cut back, 0 bases at V and 4 bases at J, with 15 bases in the middle. CDR3 length equals 16 residues. The CDR3 bases are TGTGCCAGCAGTGAAGCGGGACGGACGACTGGAGAGACCCAGTACTTC. As protein: CASSEAGRTTGETQYF.

A single count supports this clone. The chain couples TRBV28 to TRBJ2-2, with TRBD2 as a possible D gene (6 bases). This CDR3 spans 15 amino acids. Germline lookup yields CDR1 MDHEN and CDR2 SYDVKM. Deletions cut 5 bases from V and 8 bases from J, with 18 bases between. This CDR3 is CASSQSGSGQGELFF. The CDR3 DNA reads as TGTGCCAGCAGTCAGTCGGGGAGCGGGCAGGGGGAGCTGTTTTTT.

This clone was seen a handful of times. This rearrangement joins TRBV5-4 to TRBJ1-2, with D perhaps matching TRBD1 (5 bases). Germline CDR1 SGHNT, CDR2 YYREEE (reference sequence). This CDR3 region has 13 residues. Trimming cost V 0 bases and J 8 bases, with 11 bases left between them. CDR3 amino acids: CASSLDGDRGYTF. The CDR3 DNA reads as TGTGCCAGCAGCTTGGATGGGGACCGCGGCTACACCTTC. The full variable domain, with the rest looked up from reference TRBV5-4 and TRBJ1-2, is ETGVTQSPTHLIKTRGQQVTLRCSSQSGHNTVSWYQQALGQGPQFIFQYYREEENGRGNFPPRFSGLQFPNYSSELNVNALELDDSALYLCASSLDGDRGYTFGSGTRLTVV.

The rearrangement uses TRBV5-1 and TRBJ1-5; D might be TRBD1 (6 bases). The CDR3 consists of 15 residues. Trimming removed 4 bases from V and 3 bases from J, with 14 bases in between. CDR1 and CDR2 from the germline V gene are SGHRS and YFSETQ. The CDR3 nucleotides are TGCGCCAGCAGCCCGGGGGGCGGAATCAATCAGCCCCAGCATTTT. Translating gives CASSPGGGINQPQHF.

The chain couples TRBV10-1 to TRBJ2-7; D remains unclear. The ends were cut back, 0 bases at V and 6 bases at J, with 18 bases in the middle. The CDR3 is 16 residues long. The germline gives CDR1 WNHNN, CDR2 SYGVQD (reference sequence). In DNA form, the CDR3 reads TGCGCCAGCAGTGAGTCGCGGATTGGTCCCCTGGGCGAGCAGTACTTC. This sequence encodes CASSESRIGPLGEQYF.

The rearrangement links TRBV19 to TRBJ2-7; TRBD2 agrees at 8 bases. This CDR3 contains 14 residues. The germline CDR1 and CDR2 sequences are LNHDA and SQIVND (reference sequence). The trim removed 3 bases at V and 5 bases at J, leaving 6 bases unmatched. CDR3 DNA sequence: TGTGCCAGTAGTATCGGGGGGGTCGTGAACGAGCAGTACTTC. Residues: CASSIGGVVNEQYF. The entire variable domain, with the rest obtained from reference TRBV19 and TRBJ2-7, is as follows: DGGITQSPKYLFRKEGQNVTLSCEQNLNHDAMYWYRQDPGQGLRLIYYSQIVNDFQKGDIAEGYSVSREKKESFPLTVTSAQKNPTAFYLCASSIGGVVNEQYFGPGTRLTVT.

The chain uses TRBV6-5 and TRBJ2-7; D is uncertain. From germline, CDR1 is MNHEY and CDR2 SVGAGI. There are 14 residues in the CDR3. Deletions cut 4 bases from V and 2 bases from J, with 12 bases between. CDR3 sequence reads: CASSSPRPPYEQYF. The CDR3 nucleotides read TGTGCCAGCAGTTCCCCAAGGCCCCCCTACGAGCAGTACTTC.

The chain carries TRBV7-3 and TRBJ2-2; D possibly matches TRBD1 or TRBD2 (5 bases each). Looked up from germline, CDR1 is SGHTA and CDR2 is FQGTGA. With 1 base removed from V and 4 bases from J, the gap between germline ends came to 13 bases. The CDR3 is 16 amino acids. CDR3 coding DNA: TGTGCCAGCAGCTTAAACCCACGGGGACCCACCGGGGAGCTGTTTTTT. Translating it yields CASSLNPRGPTGELFF.

The chain joins TRBV5-4 to TRBJ1-4, with D perhaps matching TRBD1 (6 bases). Germline V gene lookup returns CDR1 SGHNT and CDR2 YYREEE (reference sequence). V shed 2 bases and J shed 4 bases, with 9 bases lying between them. This CDR3 spans 14 amino acids. CDR3 in amino acids: CASSFDRINEKLFF. The CDR3 bases are TGTGCCAGCAGCTTTGACAGGATTAATGAAAAACTGTTTTTT. The entire variable domain, with the rest obtained from reference TRBV5-4 and TRBJ1-4, is as follows: ETGVTQSPTHLIKTRGQQVTLRCSSQSGHNTVSWYQQALGQGPQFIFQYYREEENGRGNFPPRFSGLQFPNYSSELNVNALELDDSALYLCASSFDRINEKLFFGSGTQLSVL.

A note on this clone: Other DNA sequences in this sample translate to the same CDR3. This sequence joins TRBV10-3 and TRBJ1-4; TRBD1 aligns across 7 bases. The CDR3 is made up of 15 amino acids. Germline V gene sequence: CDR1 ENHRY, CDR2 SYGVKD. J was trimmed by 5 bases and V by 0 bases; bases with no gene match: 3. CDR3 protein: CAISESGQLNEKLFF. Here the CDR3 DNA reads TGTGCCATCAGTGAGTCGGGACAGCTAAATGAAAAACTGTTTTTT.

V gene TRBV7-9 combines with J gene TRBJ2-5; D might be TRBD2 (5 bases). Germline lookup yields CDR1 SEHNR and CDR2 FQNEAQ (reference sequence). Trimming cost V 5 bases and J 2 bases, with 12 bases left between them. The CDR3 loop spans 14 amino acids. For the CDR3, the DNA is TGTGCCAGCAGCGAACGGACTGTGCAAGAGACCCAGTACTTC. Translating it yields CASSERTVQETQYF.

The CDR3 DNA sequence: TGTGCCAGCAGTGGATTGACAGGGCCGTCTGGAAACACCATATATTTT. Residues: CASSGLTGPSGNTIYF. The chain employs TRBV2 and TRBJ1-3; TRBD1 agrees at 7 bases. Germline loops: CDR1 SNHLY, CDR2 FYNNEI. J lost 1 base, V lost 4 bases, and 7 bases had no gene match. The CDR3 covers 16 residues.

The rearrangement uses TRBV30 and TRBJ2-3, with TRBD2 matching over 12 bases. Trimming cost V 7 bases and J 1 base; bases outside gene matches: 6. This CDR3 is 15 amino acids long. Germline assignment: CDR1 GTSNPN and CDR2 SVGIG (reference sequence). CDR3 nucleotides: TGTGCCTTGAGGACTAGCGGGGCTCGCACAGATACGCAGTATTTT. Translated, it gives CALRTSGARTDTQYF.

The J gene is TRBJ2-7, the V gene TRBV9, with D perhaps TRBD1 (5 bases). The CDR3 is 13 amino acids. V was cut by 0 bases and J by 5 bases, with 9 bases left in between. Germline V CDR1 and CDR2: SGDLS, YYNGEE. For the CDR3, the DNA is TGTGCCAGCAGCGTAGTAGGGGCTGACGAGCAGTACTTC. This translates into CASSVVGADEQYF.

The chain combines TRBV28 with TRBJ1-5, with no clear D. This CDR3 comprises 10 residues. Germline-derived CDR1 and CDR2 are MDHEN and SYDVKM. V lost 6 bases and J lost 15, with 12 bases in between. This CDR3 reads CASSLRVLHF. In DNA, the CDR3 is TGTGCCAGCAGCTTAAGGGTCTTGCATTTT.

The chain uses TRBV29-1 and TRBJ2-1; no definite D call. V lost 1 base, J lost 9 bases, and 16 bases lay in between. The germline V gene encodes CDR1 SQVTM and CDR2 ANQGSEA. This CDR3 region has 14 residues. The CDR3 nucleotides are TGCAGCGTTGAAGGCTATATGGGTGGTAGTGAGCAGTTCTTC. This sequence encodes CSVEGYMGGSEQFF.

The chain links TRBV6-5 to TRBJ2-2; 8 nucleotides match TRBD2. The CDR3 sequence is 16 residues long. V lost 0 bases to trimming and J lost 9 bases; unmatched junction nucleotides: 9. The germline CDR1 and CDR2 sequences are MNHEY and SVGAGI. In DNA form, the CDR3 reads TGTGCCAGCAGTTACTCAAGCGGGAGTTACCACCGGGAGCTGTTTTTT. This codes for CASSYSSGSYHRELFF.

This chain links TRBV30 with TRBJ1-2; 9 bases map to TRBD1. The V segment lost 3 bases and the J segment 8 bases; nucleotides outside the gene matches: 7. Germline V CDR1 and CDR2: GTSNPN, SVGIG (reference sequence). CDR3 length equals 13 residues. DNA for the CDR3: TGTGCCTGGAGCCCCGACAGGGGGGGCGGCTACACCTTC. The encoded protein is CAWSPDRGGGYTF.

CDR3 coding DNA: TGTGCCAGCAGCTCGGGACTAGCGGGAAGGGATGAGCAGTTCTTC. Translated, it gives CASSSGLAGRDEQFF. The V gene is TRBV7-2, the J gene TRBJ2-1; 13 bases agree with TRBD2. The V gene end was trimmed by 4 bases and the J gene end by 8 bases; junction bases not matched to a gene: 5. Germline V gives CDR1 SGHTA, CDR2 FQGNSA. CDR3 length: 15 residues.

J is TRBJ2-3 and V is TRBV10-3, with 7 bases fitting TRBD1. From germline, CDR1 is ENHRY and CDR2 SYGVKD. This CDR3 contains 14 residues. The J segment lost 5 bases and the V segment lost 3 bases, leaving 5 bases of the junction unmatched. CDR3 loop: CAISDGQGVDTQYF. The DNA of the CDR3 is TGTGCCATCAGTGATGGGCAGGGGGTAGATACGCAGTATTTT.